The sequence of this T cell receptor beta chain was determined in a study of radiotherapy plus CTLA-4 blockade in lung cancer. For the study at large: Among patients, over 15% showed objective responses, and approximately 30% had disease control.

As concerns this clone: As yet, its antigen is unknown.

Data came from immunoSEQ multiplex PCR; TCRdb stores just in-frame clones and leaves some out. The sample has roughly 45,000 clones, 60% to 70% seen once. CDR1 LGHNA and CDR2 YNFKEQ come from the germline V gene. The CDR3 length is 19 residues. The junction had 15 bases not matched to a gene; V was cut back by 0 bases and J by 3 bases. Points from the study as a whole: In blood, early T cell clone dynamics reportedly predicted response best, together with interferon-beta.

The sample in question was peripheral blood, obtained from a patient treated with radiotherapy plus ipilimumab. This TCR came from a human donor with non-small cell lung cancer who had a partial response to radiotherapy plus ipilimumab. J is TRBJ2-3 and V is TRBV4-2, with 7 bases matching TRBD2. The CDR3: CASSQDRTRSSPGTDTQYF. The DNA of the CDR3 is TGTGCCAGCAGCCAAGATAGGACTAGATCGTCTCCTGGGACAGATACGCAGTATTTT.